This TCR beta chain is drawn from a study of T-cell memory formation after mild COVID-19. Study-wide background: The TCR clusters were mostly specific to one donor. Study observations and caveats: Memory cells collected pre-infection included some clones that later responded, suggesting cross-reactive memory joined. Shrinking CD4+ clones resided mostly in CM and EM, and CD8+ ones in EMRA.

A word on this clonotype: Antigen unknown.

TCRdb redid the calling of the 5' RACE reads with MiXCR, one entry per CDR3 protein. The sample yields fewer than 150,000 distinct CDR3 sequences, about 5.9% seen once. The CDR3 has 13 amino acids. The ends were cut back, 5 bases at V and 2 bases at J, with 9 bases in the middle. From germline, CDR1 is KGHDR and CDR2 SFDVKD. The receptor comes from an adult woman who had mild COVID-19 (a few samples of this study predate the infection). Cell type and time point are not known. The chain joins TRBV24-1 to TRBJ2-7, with D possibly TRBD1 on 5 matching bases. Sequencing was done on a sample of PBMCs or a T cell subset sorted from them (not recorded which). The DNA of the CDR3 is TGTGCCACCAGTGGGACGGACACCTACGAGCAGTACTTC. Translating it yields CATSGTDTYEQYF.